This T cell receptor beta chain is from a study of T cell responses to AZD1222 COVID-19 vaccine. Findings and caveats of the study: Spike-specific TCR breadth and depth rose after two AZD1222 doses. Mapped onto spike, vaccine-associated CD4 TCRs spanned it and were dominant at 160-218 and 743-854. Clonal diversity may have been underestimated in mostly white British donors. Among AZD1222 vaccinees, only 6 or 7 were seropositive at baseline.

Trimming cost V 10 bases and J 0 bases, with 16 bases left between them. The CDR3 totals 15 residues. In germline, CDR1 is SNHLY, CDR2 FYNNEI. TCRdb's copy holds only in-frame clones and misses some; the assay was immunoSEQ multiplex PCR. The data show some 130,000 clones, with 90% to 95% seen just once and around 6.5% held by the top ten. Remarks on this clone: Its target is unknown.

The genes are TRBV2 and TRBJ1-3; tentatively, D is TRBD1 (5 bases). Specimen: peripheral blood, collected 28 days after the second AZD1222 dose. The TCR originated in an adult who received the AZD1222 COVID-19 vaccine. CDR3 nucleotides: TGTGCCACTCAACCGGGACTCAACTCTGGAAACACCATATATTTT. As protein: CATQPGLNSGNTIYF.